This TCR beta chain was sequenced during a study of CD8 T cells in ankylosing spondylitis. Study-wide results and limits: Clones that were linked to disease were CD8+ and were relatively rare in peripheral blood. Blood of patients with ankylosing spondylitis appeared to be characterized by a TCR beta motif of fewer than 10 highly homologous variants. Within matched ankylosing spondylitis synovial fluid, disease-linked clones were reportedly significantly enriched.

For TCR beta, libraries came from quantitative 5'-RACE with molecular barcodes. A single record per CDR3 protein comes from TCRdb applying MiXCR to the 5' RACE reads. In the table there are roughly 700,000 distinct CDR3 sequences, 15% to 20% of which are singletons. Of note for this clonotype: As yet, its antigen is unknown.

Between the trimmed V and J ends, which lost 4 bases and 3 bases, there was a span of 18 bases. CDR1 MNHEY and CDR2 SMNVEV come from the germline V gene (reference sequence). The CDR3 is made up of 16 amino acids. The sample was blood, either unsorted or a sorted T cell fraction (not recorded which). The sequence was collected from a male donor with ankylosing spondylitis. The rearrangement links TRBV27 to TRBJ2-5, with D possibly matching TRBD2 (7 bases). CDR3 DNA sequence: TGTGCCAGCAGTTCCTCGAAAGGGGGGGCGGAAGAGACCCAGTACTTC. Its translation: CASSSSKGGAEETQYF.